Below are 13 T cell receptor beta chains sequenced from a single sample in a study of early T cells in non-severe SARS-CoV-2 infection. Each CDR3 protein is one row after TCRdb ran MiXCR on the 5' RACE reads. This sample has about 60,000 distinct CDR3 sequences; just under 9% occur once, and the top ten carry 17%. Input material: whole blood. These receptors originate from an adult who was a healthcare worker with PCR-confirmed SARS-CoV-2 infection or an uninfected control (not recorded which).

This clonotype has more than one count but fewer than ten. CDR3 bases: TGCAGCGTTGACTCCCGGGGAGAAGCTTTCTTT. It encodes CSVDSRGEAFF. The V call is TRBV29-1, the J call TRBJ1-1; D is undetermined. The CDR3 runs to 11 residues. V dropped 3 bases and J dropped 8 bases, with 10 bases sitting between them. Per the germline V gene, CDR1 is SQVTM and CDR2 is ANQGSEA.

There are many counts of this clonotype. The V call is TRBV5-1, the J call TRBJ2-2; D may correspond to TRBD1 or TRBD2 (6 bases each). CDR1 is SGHRS, CDR2 YFSETQ, per germline. The CDR3 is 14 amino acids. Trimming cost V 4 bases and J 2 bases, with 9 bases left between them. As DNA, the CDR3 is TGCGCCAGCAGCGAGGGGGGAAACACCGGGGAGCTGTTTTTT. This translates into CASSEGGNTGELFF.

The sample holds many counts of this clonotype. The genes are TRBV2 and TRBJ2-1; unclear D gene. V lost 6 bases and J 4 bases, leaving 10 bases between the germline ends. Germline V lookup: CDR1 SNHLY, CDR2 FYNNEI. The CDR3 has 13 amino acids. CDR3 loop: CASSNGLYNEQFF. As DNA, the CDR3 is TGTGCCAGCAGCAACGGCCTTTACAATGAGCAGTTCTTC.

This clonotype was detected ten times or more. The J gene is TRBJ2-1, the V gene TRBV6-1; 7 nucleotides line up with TRBD1. The CDR3 loop spans 13 amino acids. CDR1 is MNHNS, CDR2 SASEGT, per germline. V trimming: 4 bases; J trimming: 4 bases; junction bases outside the gene matches: 1. The CDR3: CASSAQGYNEQFF. The CDR3 bases are TGTGCCAGCAGTGCACAGGGGTACAATGAGCAGTTCTTC.

This rearrangement joins TRBV12-5 to TRBJ1-1; no reliable D call. Germline loops: CDR1 LGHNT, CDR2 FRNRAP. V was shortened by 3 bases and J by 6 bases, with 5 bases between the two germline ends. The CDR3 is 11 residues long. In DNA, the CDR3 is TGTGCTAGTGGTTTAAGGGCTGAAGCTTTCTTT. This translates into CASGLRAEAFF.

This clonotype was recorded many times. One end of the junction fails to match germline, which may point to a read error. The chain employs TRBV6-2 or TRBV6-3 and TRBJ1-5; the D is unclear. The CDR3 is 13 residues long. The germline V gene has CDR1 MNHEY and CDR2 SVGEGT. Written as DNA, the CDR3 is TGTGCCAGCAGTTATTCGTGGGAGTCCACCGTAGATTTT. It specifies CASSYSWESTVDF.

There are a few counts of this clonotype. The V gene is TRBV3-1, the J gene TRBJ2-3; maybe TRBD1 (5 bases). The CDR3 covers 13 residues. Germline lookup yields CDR1 LGHDT and CDR2 YNNKEL (reference sequence). The germline V and J ends were trimmed by 5 bases and 7 bases, with 13 bases remaining between them. CDR3 coding DNA: TGTGCCAGCAGCTTACCGAAGGGGTATACGCAGTATTTT. As protein: CASSLPKGYTQYF.

This chain links TRBV9 with TRBJ1-1, with 10 bases that match TRBD1. The V gene end was trimmed by 2 bases and the J gene end by 6 bases; junction bases not matched to a gene: 4. The CDR3 has 14 amino acids. CDR1 is SGDLS, CDR2 YYNGEE, per germline. The CDR3 region is CASSVAGTGAEAFF. The CDR3 DNA reads as TGTGCCAGCAGCGTGGCGGGGACAGGGGCTGAAGCTTTCTTT.

The table lists this clonotype with many counts. The chain couples TRBV12-3 or TRBV12-4 to TRBJ1-5, with D possibly matching TRBD1 (6 bases). CDR3 length: 15 amino acids. V dropped 7 bases and J dropped 4 bases, with 17 bases sitting between them. The CDR3 DNA reads as TGTGCCAGCACCTCCGGGAGGGGGTCTAATCAGCCCCAGCATTTT. This gives the protein CASTSGRGSNQPQHF.

Note on this clonotype: This may come from a read error, since a much larger clone is one base off. The rearrangement links TRBV28 to TRBJ2-7; D may be TRBD1 (5 bases). Germline lookup yields CDR1 MDHEN and CDR2 SYDVKM. This CDR3 comprises 13 residues. Trimming stripped 7 bases from V and 5 bases from J, with 15 bases between. The CDR3 region has the DNA TGTGCCAGCACCCCCCAGGGATGCGACGAGCAGTACTTC. Its protein product is CASTPQGCDEQYF.

This clonotype has at least ten counts. The chain joins TRBV24-1 to TRBJ2-1; 9 bases match TRBD1. Germline CDR1 KGHDR, CDR2 SFDVKD. The CDR3 runs to 19 residues. The trim removed 3 bases at V and 0 bases at J, leaving 11 bases unmatched. CDR3 loop: CATSDRRLGQGSSYNEQFF. CDR3 sequence (DNA): TGTGCCACCAGTGATCGTCGACTGGGACAGGGAAGCTCCTACAATGAGCAGTTCTTC.

Many counts were recorded for this clonotype. The chain recombines TRBV7-9 with TRBJ1-1; tentative D call: TRBD1 (6 bases). Germline values: CDR1 SEHNR, CDR2 FQNEAQ (reference sequence). The CDR3 extends over 14 amino acids. V gave up 5 bases and J gave up 0 bases, with 10 bases separating them. DNA of the CDR3: TGTGCCAGCAGCAAGGGACAACTGAACACTGAAGCTTTCTTT. Protein: CASSKGQLNTEAFF.

The chain is built from TRBV20-1 and TRBJ2-7; 9 bases are a match to TRBD2. Germline trimming cut 3 bases from V and 5 bases from J; bases unmatched to any gene: 11. This CDR3 is built from 15 residues. Germline CDR1 is DFQATT and CDR2 is SNEGSKA (reference sequence). The CDR3 nucleotides are TGCAGTGCTAGTAGCGGGGCTAGCGGGATCAACGAGCAGTACTTC. Translation: CSASSGASGINEQYF.